The 23 T cell receptor beta chains in this list originate from one sample, sequenced in a study of cytomegalovirus exposure and HLA in healthy donors. The protocol was immunoSEQ multiplex PCR, while the TCRdb copy is restricted to in-frame clones and leaves out a portion. The top ten hold 20% to 25% of the sample, which has 150,000 to 180,000 clones, 75% to 90% seen once. Material: PBMCs. These receptors all come from a man younger than 35 in good health and CMV-seropositive.

The chain links TRBV25-1 to TRBJ2-1; possible D gene TRBD2, 7 bases. Germline values: CDR1 MGHDK, CDR2 SYGVNS. V was pared by 2 bases and J by 7 bases, with 18 bases between. The CDR3 covers 16 residues. In DNA form, the CDR3 reads TGTGCCAGCAGTGAAATGGAGGGGGGGCCGGGTAATGAGCAGTTCTTC. It specifies CASSEMEGGPGNEQFF.

The gene calls are TRBV4-3 and TRBJ2-3, with D tentatively TRBD2 (6 bases). Germline loops: CDR1 LGHNA, CDR2 YSLEER. V was shortened by 4 bases and J by 9 bases, with 17 bases between the two germline ends. This CDR3 region has 14 residues. The CDR3 spells CASSPGPLRGTQYF. In nucleotides, the CDR3 is TGCGCCAGCAGCCCGGGACCACTCCGGGGGACGCAGTATTTT.

The gene calls are TRBV19 and TRBJ1-2; D might be TRBD1 (6 bases). V was pared by 5 bases and J by 5 bases, with 21 bases between. Germline lookup yields CDR1 LNHDA and CDR2 SQIVND (reference sequence). This CDR3 is 16 amino acids long. The CDR3 protein is CASSPSRQVRSYGYTF. The CDR3 bases are TGTGCCAGTAGTCCCTCCAGACAGGTCAGGAGTTATGGCTACACCTTC. The full variable domain, in which reference TRBV19 and TRBJ1-2 provide the parts outside the CDR3, is DGGITQSPKYLFRKEGQNVTLSCEQNLNHDAMYWYRQDPGQGLRLIYYSQIVNDFQKGDIAEGYSVSREKKESFPLTVTSAQKNPTAFYLCASSPSRQVRSYGYTFGSGTRLTVV.

The chain combines TRBV25-1 with TRBJ1-5; D gene unclear. The CDR3 runs 12 residues. Per the germline V gene, CDR1 is MGHDK and CDR2 is SYGVNS. Deletions cut 4 bases from V and 2 bases from J, with 3 bases between. Here the CDR3 reads CASSVGNQPQHF. The CDR3 DNA reads TGTGCCAGCAGTGTAGGCAATCAGCCCCAGCATTTT.

V gene TRBV12-5 combines with J gene TRBJ1-6, with 9 bases that match TRBD1. The ends lost 5 bases at V and 9 bases at J; junction bases unmatched: 11. Germline V gives CDR1 LGHNT, CDR2 FRNRAP. The CDR3 length is 16 residues. CDR3 nucleotides: TGTGCTAGTGGTCCAAGGGGAGGGACAGGGATTTCACCCCTCCACTTT. Protein sequence: CASGPRGGTGISPLHF. The full variable domain, in which reference TRBV12-5 and TRBJ1-6 provide the parts outside the CDR3, is DARVTQTPRHKVTEMGQEVTMRCQPILGHNTVFWYRQTMMQGLELLAYFRNRAPLDDSGMPKDRFSAEMPDATLATLKIQPSEPRDSAVYFCASGPRGGTGISPLHFGNGTRLTVT.

The chain is built from TRBV6-5 and TRBJ2-5; D possibly corresponds to TRBD2 (5 bases). Trimming shortened V by 5 bases and J by 3 bases, and 10 bases separated the two germline ends. In germline, CDR1 is MNHEY, CDR2 SVGAGI. The CDR3 spans 13 residues. CDR3 sequence: CASSDEGKETQYF. Written as DNA, the CDR3 is TGTGCCAGCAGTGATGAGGGTAAAGAGACCCAGTACTTC.

This clone was detected only a few times. The CDR3 is CASSSRDRAYEQYF. For the CDR3, the DNA is TGTGCCAGCAGCTCCCGGGACAGGGCCTACGAGCAGTACTTC. The rearrangement uses TRBV5-4 and TRBJ2-7; TRBD1 agrees at 9 bases. This CDR3 region has 14 residues. CDR1 is SGHNT and CDR2 is YYREEE in the germline V gene (reference sequence). V gave up 3 bases and J gave up 2 bases; unmatched junction bases: 3.

This chain links TRBV7-2 with TRBJ1-5, with TRBD1 identical over 7 bases. CDR1 and CDR2 (germline): SGHTA, FQGNSA. V lost 5 bases, J lost 4 bases, and 2 bases stayed unmatched. The CDR3 sequence is 13 residues long. CDR3 bases: TGTGCCAGCAGCCAGACAGGGAATCAGCCCCAGCATTTT. It yields the protein CASSQTGNQPQHF.

J is TRBJ1-2 and V is TRBV14; D perhaps matches TRBD1 (6 bases). CDR3 length equals 14 residues. Germline CDR1 is SGHDN and CDR2 is FVKESK. The ends were cut back, 0 bases at V and 2 bases at J, with 7 bases in the middle. CDR3 sequence reads: CASSQETGNYGYTF. The DNA of the CDR3 is TGTGCCAGCAGCCAAGAAACAGGGAACTATGGCTACACCTTC.

V gene TRBV2 combines with J gene TRBJ1-5; a weak D match, TRBD1 (6 bases). V was clipped by 6 bases and J by 3 bases, with 15 bases between them. Germline-derived CDR1 and CDR2 are SNHLY and FYNNEI. The CDR3 length is 15 residues. The DNA of the CDR3 is TGTGCCAGCAGCAATCGGACAGTGATCAATCAGCCCCAGCATTTT. Translating gives CASSNRTVINQPQHF.

This clone has a single count. The chain combines TRBV11-2 with TRBJ2-5; D is perhaps TRBD2 (5 bases). Trimming shortened V by 5 bases and J by 2 bases, and 15 bases separated the two germline ends. CDR3 length: 15 residues. Germline V gives CDR1 SGHAT, CDR2 FQNNGV. CDR3 protein: CASSRGWLSQETQYF. For the CDR3, the DNA is TGTGCCAGCAGCCGAGGGTGGCTATCACAAGAGACCCAGTACTTC.

The gene calls are TRBV7-2 and TRBJ2-5; 12 nucleotides agree with TRBD2. This CDR3 contains 16 residues. Germline V lookup: CDR1 SGHTA, CDR2 FQGNSA. J lost 5 bases, V lost 0 bases, and 4 bases had no gene match. The CDR3 sequence: CASSLASSGGAETQYF. The CDR3 nucleotides are TGTGCCAGCAGCTTAGCCTCTAGCGGGGGGGCGGAGACCCAGTACTTC.

The chain couples TRBV18 to TRBJ1-3; no firm D call. This CDR3 is built from 15 residues. Trimming took off 1 base at V and 2 bases at J, with 9 bases between the two ends. Germline CDR1 and CDR2: KGHSH and LQKENI. The CDR3 protein is CASSPRSGAGNTIYF. The CDR3, as DNA: TGTGCCAGCTCACCACGGTCCGGGGCTGGAAACACCATATATTTT. The whole variable domain, remainder taken from reference TRBV18 and TRBJ1-3, is NAGVMQNPRHLVRRRGQEARLRCSPMKGHSHVYWYRQLPEEGLKFMVYLQKENIIDESGMPKERFSAEFPKEGPSILRIQQVVRGDSAAYFCASSPRSGAGNTIYFGEGSWLTVV.

In this sample, this clone turned up a few times. For the CDR3, the DNA is TGTGCCAGTAAAGGGCAAGCGGGATACAATGAGCAGTTCTTC. Translated, it gives CASKGQAGYNEQFF. The J gene is TRBJ2-1, the V gene TRBV19, with TRBD2 matching over 7 bases. Per the germline V gene, CDR1 is LNHDA and CDR2 is SQIVND (reference sequence). Trimming took 7 bases from V and 4 from J; bases not matched to a gene: 7. The CDR3 is 14 amino acids.

The chain couples TRBV4-3 to TRBJ2-5, with D possibly TRBD2 on 7 matching bases. Germline V gene sequence: CDR1 LGHNA, CDR2 YSLEER. V lost 3 bases, J lost 2 bases, and 19 bases lay in between. This CDR3 has 17 amino acids. DNA of the CDR3: TGCGCCAGCAGCCAGTTCTCGGGGGGCGGCCAACAAGAGACCCAGTACTTC. Translating gives CASSQFSGGGQQETQYF.

The chain has TRBV7-9 and TRBJ1-1; 8 bases match TRBD1. Germline V gives CDR1 SEHNR, CDR2 FQNEAQ (reference sequence). The CDR3 runs 14 residues. V trimming: 3 bases; J trimming: 3 bases; junction bases outside the gene matches: 3. The CDR3 nucleotides are TGTGCCAGCAGCTTGGGACAGGTATACACTGAAGCTTTCTTT. Translating gives CASSLGQVYTEAFF.

V gene TRBV6-1 combines with J gene TRBJ2-5, with 7 bases matching TRBD1. J lost 3 bases, V lost 3 bases, and 13 bases had no gene match. This CDR3 contains 17 residues. Germline V gene lookup returns CDR1 MNHNS and CDR2 SASEGT. CDR3 sequence reads: CASSDFTRGQPKETQYF. The DNA for the CDR3 is TGTGCCAGCAGTGACTTCACCCGGGGACAGCCGAAAGAGACCCAGTACTTC.

The chain joins TRBV7-4 to TRBJ2-7; D may be TRBD2 (5 bases). The CDR3 runs 16 residues. The germline CDR1 and CDR2 sequences are SGHVT and SQSDAQ. Trimming removed 5 bases at V and 2 bases at J, with 19 bases between. This CDR3 is CASSPWTAREPYEQYF. CDR3 nucleotide sequence: TGTGCCAGCAGCCCTTGGACTGCAAGAGAGCCCTACGAGCAGTACTTC. Variable domain in full (rest from reference TRBV7-4 and TRBJ2-7): GAGVSQSPRYKVAKRGRDVALRCDSISGHVTLYWYRQTLGQGSEVLTYSQSDAQRDKSGRPSGRFSAERPERSVSTLKIQRTEQGDSAVYLCASSPWTAREPYEQYFGPGTRLTVT.

The rearrangement links TRBV19 to TRBJ2-5; 11 bases map to TRBD2. CDR1 is LNHDA and CDR2 is SQIVND in the germline V gene (reference sequence). Trimming cost V 9 bases and J 5 bases; bases outside gene matches: 2. The CDR3 extends over 12 amino acids. CDR3 DNA sequence: TGTGCCAGCAGACTAGCGGGGGAGACCCAGTACTTC. This translates into CASRLAGETQYF.

The rearrangement joins TRBV29-1 to TRBJ2-7, with D tentatively TRBD1 (5 bases). The CDR3 contains 13 residues. Germline assignment: CDR1 SQVTM and CDR2 ANQGSEA. V was shortened by 5 bases and J by 6 bases, with 17 bases between the two germline ends. The CDR3 DNA reads TGCAGCGTTACAGGCGCCCTCGGGCTCGAGCAGTACTTC. Its protein product is CSVTGALGLEQYF.

CDR3 protein: CASSGVIDRATNYGYTF. The CDR3 DNA is TGTGCCAGTAGCGGGGTTATTGACAGGGCCACCAACTATGGCTACACCTTC. V gene TRBV19 combines with J gene TRBJ1-2, with 7 bases identical to TRBD1. The CDR3 spans 17 residues. CDR1 and CDR2 from the germline V gene are LNHDA and SQIVND (reference sequence). After removal of 6 bases from V and 2 bases from J, the junction contained 15 bases not matched to a gene.

V usage is TRBV5-4 and J usage is TRBJ2-3; possible D gene TRBD1, 5 bases. CDR3 length: 16 residues. The V and J ends lost 1 base and 0 bases respectively, with 12 bases between them. Germline V gene data show CDR1 as SGHNT and CDR2 as YYREEE (reference sequence). As DNA, the CDR3 is TGTGCCAGCAGCTTGTCCAAACAGGCTAGCACAGATACGCAGTATTTT. Encoded protein: CASSLSKQASTDTQYF.

V and J are TRBV5-1 and TRBJ2-1, with D uncertain. Trimming shortened V by 0 bases and J by 9 bases, and 4 bases separated the two germline ends. Germline V gives CDR1 SGHRS, CDR2 YFSETQ. The CDR3 consists of 11 residues. CDR3 sequence: CASSLDSEQFF. In DNA form, the CDR3 reads TGCGCCAGCAGCTTGGACAGTGAGCAGTTCTTC.